This TCR beta chain was retrieved from a study of CD8 T cells in Susac syndrome (dated by TCRdb to the late 2010s). Study-wide context: The study used repertoire sequencing to test whether antigen drove CD8+ T cell activation and differentiation in Susac syndrome.

Peripheral blood CD8+ and CD4+ T cells from healthy donors, Susac syndrome patients and multiple sclerosis patients were profiled by high-throughput TCR beta sequencing. The healthy donors served as controls matched for age and sex. Bulk CD8+ and CD4+ T cells were purified by magnetic negative isolation, whereas CD8+ TEMRA cells were enriched by FACS. Blood was drawn into EDTA tubes, processed within 24 hours, and PBMCs were isolated by density gradient centrifugation. PBMCs intended for TCR sequencing were cryopreserved in liquid nitrogen and were subsequently thawed in a 37 degrees C water bath. Purity of sorted or isolated CD4+, CD8+ and CD8+ TEMRA cells was at least 90%. The germline V gene yields KGHSH for CDR1 and LQKENI for CDR2. V loses 0 bases, J loses 9 bases, and the germline ends lie 17 bases apart. Spanning cysteine to phenylalanine, the CDR3 consists of 15 amino acids. The DNA shown is the 45-base CDR3, in frame from base 1.

Broad study findings and their caveats: The number of individuals in the TCR sequencing and HLA analysis was acknowledged as relatively small.

RNA was extracted using the RNeasy kit, and roughly 0.45 to 1 microgram was reverse transcribed with random hexamers. The immunoSEQ multiplex PCR assay, which covers 54 Vbeta and 13 Jbeta segments, was used to amplify TCR beta CDR3 regions. Bias from PCR amplification was corrected by using a synthetic template baseline for primer optimization and for computational correction. The paper's processing steps were these. Only productive sequences were kept, with reads annotated to V, D and J genes according to IMGT and analyzed in immunoSEQ Analyzer. To calculate clonality, Shannon entropy was normalized by log2 of the number of productive unique sequences and then subtracted from one. Public and private clones were assessed among the 100 most prevalent clones of each patient and control. Susac-specific clones were defined as absent from healthy and MS cohorts, 800 to 1,200 published viral clones and other ImmuneACCESS disease sequences. Starting from the raw public reads, TCRdb applied fastp trimming at Q25, assembled clones with MiXCR and retained in-frame beta chains. Duplicate CDR3 protein sequences are folded into a single record with the most common DNA and genes. These V and J calls are TCRdb output, not the study's own analysis. The sample has about 160,000 distinct CDR3 sequences on record, about 90% of them singletons. The top ten clonotypes cover approximately 0.082% of the sample.

This clonotype appeared a few times. It lacks a known antigen. Base qualities were left out, and no much larger clone turns up one base away. The chain links TRBV18 with TRBJ1-1, and perhaps TRBD1 as D gene, on 6 matching bases. Source material: CD4+ T cells from PBMCs. The sequence was collected from a human donor in good health. The CDR3 region: CASSPPGGGAEKAFF. The DNA sequence follows: TGTGCCAGCTCACCACCCGGCGGGGGCGCGGAAAAAGCTTTCTTT.